This T cell receptor beta chain was sequenced in a study of blood T cell repertoires in COVID-19. As for the study in general: The origin of the acute and convalescent COVID-19 samples was the United States, Italy and Spain. PBMCs, B-cell-depleted T cells, or T cells provided the cDNA or gDNA that made up the material.

The junction had 5 bases not matched to a gene; V was cut back by 6 bases and J by 0 bases. The CDR3 sequence is 15 residues long. The V gene's germline CDR1 is MNHEY and CDR2 SVGAGI. Methods used by the authors: It was from reference gene primer amplification that nucleated cell counts were estimated. Generated by immunoSEQ multiplex PCR, the TCRdb table keeps only in-frame clones and is missing some. V and J calls and clone size are as listed in that table; D and trimming were resolved from the DNA. The sample yields approximately 430,000 clones, 70% to 90% seen once. The receptor comes from a woman between 25 and 40 years old with active or convalescent COVID-19. V gene TRBV6-5 combines with J gene TRBJ2-1, with 7 bases fitting TRBD1. Sequencing input: peripheral blood. DNA of the CDR3: TGTGCCAGCAGCCTACAGGGGAGCTCCTACAATGAGCAGTTCTTC. Protein: CASSLQGSSYNEQFF.